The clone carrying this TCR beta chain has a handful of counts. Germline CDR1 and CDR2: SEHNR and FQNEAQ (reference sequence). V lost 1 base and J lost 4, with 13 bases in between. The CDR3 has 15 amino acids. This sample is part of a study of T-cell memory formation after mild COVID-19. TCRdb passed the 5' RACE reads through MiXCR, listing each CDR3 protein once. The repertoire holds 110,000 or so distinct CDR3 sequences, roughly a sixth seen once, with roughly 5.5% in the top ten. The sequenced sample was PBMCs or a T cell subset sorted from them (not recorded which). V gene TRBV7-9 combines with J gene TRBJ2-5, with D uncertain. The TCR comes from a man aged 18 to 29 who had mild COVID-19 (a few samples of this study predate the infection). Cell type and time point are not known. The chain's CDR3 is CASSLGRTSAETQYF. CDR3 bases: TGTGCCAGCAGCTTAGGGCGTACATCCGCAGAGACCCAGTACTTC.